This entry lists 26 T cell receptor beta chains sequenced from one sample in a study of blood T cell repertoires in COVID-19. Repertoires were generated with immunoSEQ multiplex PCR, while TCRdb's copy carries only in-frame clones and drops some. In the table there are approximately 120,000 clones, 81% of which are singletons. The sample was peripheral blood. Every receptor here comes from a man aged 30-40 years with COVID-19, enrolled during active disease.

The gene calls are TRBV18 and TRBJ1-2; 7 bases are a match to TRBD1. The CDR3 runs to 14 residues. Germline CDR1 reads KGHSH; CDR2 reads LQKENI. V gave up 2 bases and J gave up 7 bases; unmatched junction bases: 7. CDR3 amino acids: CASSPDRASLGYTF. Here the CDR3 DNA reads TGTGCCAGCTCACCAGACAGGGCCTCACTTGGCTACACCTTC.

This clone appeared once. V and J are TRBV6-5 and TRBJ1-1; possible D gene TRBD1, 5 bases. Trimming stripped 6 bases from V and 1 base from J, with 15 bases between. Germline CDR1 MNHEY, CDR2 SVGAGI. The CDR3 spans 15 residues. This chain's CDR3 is CASSPTVGQNTEAFF. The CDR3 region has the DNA TGTGCCAGCAGCCCCACAGTAGGACAGAACACTGAAGCTTTCTTT.

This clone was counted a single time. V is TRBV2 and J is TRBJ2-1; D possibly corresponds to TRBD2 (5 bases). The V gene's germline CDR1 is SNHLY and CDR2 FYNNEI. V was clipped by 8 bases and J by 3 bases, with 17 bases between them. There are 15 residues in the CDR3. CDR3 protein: CASGRITGIYNEQFF. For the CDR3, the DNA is TGTGCCAGCGGGCGTATTACGGGAATCTACAATGAGCAGTTCTTC. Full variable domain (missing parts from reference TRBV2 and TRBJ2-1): EPEVTQTPSHQVTQMGQEVILRCVPISNHLYFYWYRQILGQKVEFLVSFYNNEISEKSEIFDDQFSVERPDGSNFTLKIRSTKLEDSAMYFCASGRITGIYNEQFFGPGTRLTVL.

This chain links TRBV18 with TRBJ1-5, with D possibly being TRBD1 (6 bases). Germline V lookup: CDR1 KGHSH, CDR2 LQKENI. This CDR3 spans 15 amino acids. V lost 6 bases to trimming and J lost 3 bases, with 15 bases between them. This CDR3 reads CASSPGGGFNQPQHF. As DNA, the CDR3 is TGTGCCAGCTCCCCCGGGGGGGGCTTCAATCAGCCCCAGCATTTT.

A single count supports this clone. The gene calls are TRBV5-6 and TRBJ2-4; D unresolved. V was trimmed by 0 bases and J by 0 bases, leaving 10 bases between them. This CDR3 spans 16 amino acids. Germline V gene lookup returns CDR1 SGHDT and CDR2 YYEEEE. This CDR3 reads CASSLGAQIAKNIQYF. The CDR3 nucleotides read TGTGCCAGCAGCTTGGGGGCCCAGATAGCCAAAAACATTCAGTACTTC.

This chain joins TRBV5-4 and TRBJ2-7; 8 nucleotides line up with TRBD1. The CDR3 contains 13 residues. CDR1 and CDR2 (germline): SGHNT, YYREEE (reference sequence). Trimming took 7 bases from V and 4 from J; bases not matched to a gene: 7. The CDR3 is CASSPGQVYEQYF. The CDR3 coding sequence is TGTGCCAGCTCTCCGGGACAGGTATACGAGCAGTACTTC.

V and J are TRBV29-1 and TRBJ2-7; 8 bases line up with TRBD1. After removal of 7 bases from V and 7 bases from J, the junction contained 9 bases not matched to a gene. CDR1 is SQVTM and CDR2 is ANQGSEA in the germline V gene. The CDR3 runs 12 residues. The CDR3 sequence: CSGGRQGNEQYF. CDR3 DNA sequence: TGCAGCGGGGGAAGACAGGGGAATGAGCAGTACTTC.

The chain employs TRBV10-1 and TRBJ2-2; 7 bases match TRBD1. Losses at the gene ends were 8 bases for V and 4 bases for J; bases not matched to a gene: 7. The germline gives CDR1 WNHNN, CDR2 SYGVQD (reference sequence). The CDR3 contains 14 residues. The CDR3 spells CASGETGFTGELFF. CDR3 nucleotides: TGCGCCAGCGGGGAGACAGGGTTCACCGGGGAGCTGTTTTTT.

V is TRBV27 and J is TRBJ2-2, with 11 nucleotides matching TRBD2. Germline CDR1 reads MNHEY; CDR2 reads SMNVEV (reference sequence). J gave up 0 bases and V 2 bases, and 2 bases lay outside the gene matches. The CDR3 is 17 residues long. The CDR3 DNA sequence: TGTGCCAGCAGTTTAAAGGGACTAGCGGCGAACACCGGGGAGCTGTTTTTT. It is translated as CASSLKGLAANTGELFF.

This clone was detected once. The CDR3 is CASSFQGGELFF. In nucleotides, the CDR3 is TGTGCCAGCAGTTTCCAGGGCGGGGAGCTGTTTTTT. This chain links TRBV12-3 or TRBV12-4 with TRBJ2-2; possibly TRBD1 for D (5 bases). Trimming took off 3 bases at V and 7 bases at J, with 6 bases between the two ends. CDR3 size: 12 residues.

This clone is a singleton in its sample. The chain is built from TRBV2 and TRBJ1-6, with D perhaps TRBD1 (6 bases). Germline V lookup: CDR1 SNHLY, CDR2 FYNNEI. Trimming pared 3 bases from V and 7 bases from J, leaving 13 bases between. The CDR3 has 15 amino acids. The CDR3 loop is CASSEGGQPNSPLHF. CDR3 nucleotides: TGTGCCAGCAGTGAGGGGGGGCAGCCGAATTCACCCCTCCACTTT. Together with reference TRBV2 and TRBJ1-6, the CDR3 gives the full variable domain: EPEVTQTPSHQVTQMGQEVILRCVPISNHLYFYWYRQILGQKVEFLVSFYNNEISEKSEIFDDQFSVERPDGSNFTLKIRSTKLEDSAMYFCASSEGGQPNSPLHFGNGTRLTVT.

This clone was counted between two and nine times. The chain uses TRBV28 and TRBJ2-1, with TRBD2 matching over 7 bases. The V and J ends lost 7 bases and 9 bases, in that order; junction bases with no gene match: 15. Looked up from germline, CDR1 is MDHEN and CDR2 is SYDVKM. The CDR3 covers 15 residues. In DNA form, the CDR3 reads TGTGCCAGCACCTCCGGGACGGAGTCGGGGGGTGAGCAGTTCTTC. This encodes CASTSGTESGGEQFF.

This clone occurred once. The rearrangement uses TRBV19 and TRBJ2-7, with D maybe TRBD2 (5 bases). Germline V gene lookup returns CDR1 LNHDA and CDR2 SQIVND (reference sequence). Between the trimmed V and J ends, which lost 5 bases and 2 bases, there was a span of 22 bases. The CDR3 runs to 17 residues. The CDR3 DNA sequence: TGTGCCAGTAGTCCGCTCCCAGGAGGTGGGAAAACCTACGAGCAGTACTTC. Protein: CASSPLPGGGKTYEQYF.

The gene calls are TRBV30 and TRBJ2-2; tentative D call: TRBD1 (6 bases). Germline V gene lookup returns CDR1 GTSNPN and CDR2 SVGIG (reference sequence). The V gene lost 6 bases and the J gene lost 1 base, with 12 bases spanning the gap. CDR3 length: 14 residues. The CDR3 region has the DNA TGTGCCTGTCTCACAGGGTTGAACACCGGGGAGCTGTTTTTT. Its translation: CACLTGLNTGELFF.

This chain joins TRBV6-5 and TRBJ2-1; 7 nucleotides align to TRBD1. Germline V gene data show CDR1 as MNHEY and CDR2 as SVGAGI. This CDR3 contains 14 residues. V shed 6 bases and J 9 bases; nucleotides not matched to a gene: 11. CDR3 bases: TGTGCCAGCAGCCTCGACATGGCAGGGGGTGAGCAGTTCTTC. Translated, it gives CASSLDMAGGEQFF.

CDR3 in DNA: TGTGCCATCAGGAAAGACAGGGATGGACCCTATGGCTACACCTTC. It is translated as CAIRKDRDGPYGYTF. The chain links TRBV10-3 to TRBJ1-2; 7 nucleotides align to TRBD1. Trimming cost V 6 bases and J 4 bases; bases outside gene matches: 11. The germline gives CDR1 ENHRY, CDR2 SYGVKD. The CDR3 consists of 15 residues.

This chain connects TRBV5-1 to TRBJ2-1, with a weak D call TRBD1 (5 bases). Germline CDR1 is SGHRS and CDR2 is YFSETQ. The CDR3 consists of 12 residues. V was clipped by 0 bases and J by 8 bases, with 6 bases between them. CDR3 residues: CASSLVGHEQFF. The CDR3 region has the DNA TGCGCCAGCAGCTTGGTGGGGCATGAGCAGTTCTTC.

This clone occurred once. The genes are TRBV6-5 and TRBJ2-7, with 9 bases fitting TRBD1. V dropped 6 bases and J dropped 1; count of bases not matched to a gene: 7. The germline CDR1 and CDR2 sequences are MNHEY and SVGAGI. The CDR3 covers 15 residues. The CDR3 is CASRPPGQGSYEQYF. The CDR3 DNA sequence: TGTGCCAGCAGACCACCGGGACAGGGATCCTACGAGCAGTACTTC.

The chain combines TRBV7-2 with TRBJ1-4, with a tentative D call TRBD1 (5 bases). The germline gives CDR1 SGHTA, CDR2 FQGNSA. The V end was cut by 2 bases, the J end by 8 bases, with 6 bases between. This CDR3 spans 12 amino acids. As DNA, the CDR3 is TGTGCCAGCAGCTTATACAGGGAAAAACTGTTTTTT. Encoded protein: CASSLYREKLFF.

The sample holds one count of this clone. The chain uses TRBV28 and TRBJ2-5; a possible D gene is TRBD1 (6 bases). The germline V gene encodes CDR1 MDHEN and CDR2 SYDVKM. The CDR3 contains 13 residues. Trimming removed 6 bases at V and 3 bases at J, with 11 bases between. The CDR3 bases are TGTGCCAGCAGAGGGGCAGGGGAAGAGACCCAGTACTTC. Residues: CASRGAGEETQYF.

This CDR3 is CASSPLAGGGGGELFF. CDR3 nucleotide sequence: TGCGCCAGCAGCCCGCTTGCAGGGGGCGGTGGCGGGGAGCTGTTTTTT. The gene calls are TRBV10-1 and TRBJ2-2, with 8 positions matching TRBD1. Germline CDR1 WNHNN, CDR2 SYGVQD (reference sequence). Losses at the gene ends were 6 bases for V and 7 bases for J; bases not matched to a gene: 13. This CDR3 has 16 amino acids.

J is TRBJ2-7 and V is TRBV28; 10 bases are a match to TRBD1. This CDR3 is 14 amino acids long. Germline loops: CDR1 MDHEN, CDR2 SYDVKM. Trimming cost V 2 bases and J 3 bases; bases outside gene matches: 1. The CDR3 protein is CASSLGTGVYEQYF. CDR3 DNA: TGTGCCAGCAGTTTAGGGACAGGGGTCTACGAGCAGTACTTC.

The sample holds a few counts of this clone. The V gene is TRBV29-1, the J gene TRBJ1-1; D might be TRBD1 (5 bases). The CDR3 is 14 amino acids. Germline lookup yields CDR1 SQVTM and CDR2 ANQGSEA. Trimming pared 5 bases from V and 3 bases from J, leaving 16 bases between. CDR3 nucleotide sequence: TGCAGCGTTCGGGCAGGGTCTAGGGACACTGAAGCTTTCTTT. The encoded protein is CSVRAGSRDTEAFF.

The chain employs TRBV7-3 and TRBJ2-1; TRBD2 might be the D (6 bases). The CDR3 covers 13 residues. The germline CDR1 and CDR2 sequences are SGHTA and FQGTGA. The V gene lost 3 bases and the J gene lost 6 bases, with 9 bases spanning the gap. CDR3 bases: TGTGCCAGCAGCTTCACGGGACTCAATGAGCAGTTCTTC. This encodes CASSFTGLNEQFF.

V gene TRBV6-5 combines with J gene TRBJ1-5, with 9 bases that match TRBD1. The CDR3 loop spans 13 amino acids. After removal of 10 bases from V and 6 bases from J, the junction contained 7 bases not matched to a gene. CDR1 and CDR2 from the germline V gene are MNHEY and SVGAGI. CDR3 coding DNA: TGTGCCACCATGCCGGGACAGGGTCAGCCCCAGCATTTT. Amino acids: CATMPGQGQPQHF.

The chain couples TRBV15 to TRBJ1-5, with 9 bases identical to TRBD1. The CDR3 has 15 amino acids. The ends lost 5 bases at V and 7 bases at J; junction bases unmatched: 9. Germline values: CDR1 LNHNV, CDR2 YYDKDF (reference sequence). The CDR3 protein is CATSRRDRVVQPQHF. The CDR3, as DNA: TGTGCCACCAGCCGCCGGGACAGGGTCGTCCAGCCCCAGCATTTT.